Listed below are T cell receptor beta chains from one sample, sequenced in a study of shared clonotypes between healthy human individuals. Some clones are missing from TCRdb's copy, which holds only in-frame ones; the method was immunoSEQ multiplex PCR. The sample comprises just over 2,000,000 clones, roughly 94% of which are singletons, and about 0.13% rests with the top ten. Sequencing was carried out using naive CD4+ T cells sorted from blood. The receptors were sampled from a man aged 18 to 30 in good health. Each CDR3 is given with its conserved first and last residue. The D gene is left open where the match is weak. Clone size, where shown, is once, few, many, or a class for clones that have expanded.

cdr3_nt cdr3_aa clone_size d_call j_call v_call
TGCGCCAGCAGCTCCGGACTAGAGGCCTTCGAGCAGTACTTC CASSSGLEAFEQYF - TRBD2 TRBJ2-7 TRBV5-1
TGCGCCAGCAGCTTTGGGCAGCAACCTAATGAAAAACTGTTTTTT CASSFGQQPNEKLFF - - TRBJ1-4 TRBV5-1
TGTGCCAGCAGCCCAGGGGGACTCTCCTACAATGAGCAGTTCTTC CASSPGGLSYNEQFF - - TRBJ2-1 TRBV4-2
TGTGCCAGTAGTATACCCGACAGGGGGTATGGCTACACCTTC CASSIPDRGYGYTF once TRBD1 TRBJ1-2 TRBV19
TGTGCCAGCTCACCCGGTATCAGGGCAACTAATGAAAAACTGTTTTTT CASSPGIRATNEKLFF - - TRBJ1-4 TRBV18
TGTGCCAGCAGTTACGGACAGGGGAGGACAGATACGCAGTATTTT CASSYGQGRTDTQYF - TRBD1 TRBJ2-3 TRBV6-6
TGTGCCAGCAGCGTAGCAGGGTGGAGCACTGAAGCTTTCTTT CASSVAGWSTEAFF - - TRBJ1-1 TRBV9
TGTGCCAGCAGCTTACGCCAGACAGGGAGGGGCACAGATACGCAGTATTTT CASSLRQTGRGTDTQYF - - TRBJ2-3 TRBV11-2
TGTGCCAGCAGCCCGGTCGCTAGCACAGATACGCAGTATTTT CASSPVASTDTQYF - - TRBJ2-3 TRBV7-3
TGTGCCAGTACTAACAGGGAAGAGACCCAGTACTTC CASTNREETQYF - - TRBJ2-5 TRBV19
TGTGCCAGCAGTTGGGACAGGGGGCATGAGCAGTTCTTC CASSWDRGHEQFF - TRBD1 TRBJ2-1 TRBV27
TGTGCCAGCAGTGGGGACAGGGCGAACACTGAAGCTTTCTTT CASSGDRANTEAFF - TRBD1 TRBJ1-1 TRBV25-1
TGTGCCATCAGTGAGGAAATGCAGGGGAACACTGAAGCTTTCTTT CAISEEMQGNTEAFF - - TRBJ1-1 TRBV10-3
TGTGCCAGCAGTGAAGGGTGGGGGAGTACGGGCTATGGCTACACCTTC CASSEGWGSTGYGYTF - - TRBJ1-2 TRBV6-1
TGTGCCAGCAGCTCCTTAGGCGGTCGAGAGACCCAGTACTTC CASSSLGGRETQYF - - TRBJ2-5 TRBV5-6
TGTGCCAGCAGCTTAAGGACAGGCCAAGAGACCCAGTACTTC CASSLRTGQETQYF - TRBD1 TRBJ2-5 TRBV7-9
TGTGCCAGCTCACCCTACAACAGCTACGAGCAGTACTTC CASSPYNSYEQYF - - TRBJ2-7 TRBV18
TGTGCCAGCAGACTTCAGGGGGCGGTCAGGACTGAAGCTTTCTTT CASRLQGAVRTEAFF - TRBD1 TRBJ1-1 TRBV6-6
TGTGCCAGCAGAAGCGGGACAACCGGAGCCTACGAGCAGTACTTC CASRSGTTGAYEQYF - - TRBJ2-7 TRBV6-5
TGTGCCAGCAACCGTGGTTCACCCCTCCACTTT CASNRGSPLHF - - TRBJ1-6 TRBV6-1
TGTGCCAGCAGAAACCAGGGGGGCACTGAAGCTTTCTTT CASRNQGGTEAFF - TRBD1 TRBJ1-1 TRBV5-5
TGTGCCAGCAGCGCGGCTAGCACAGATACGCAGTATTTT CASSAASTDTQYF - - TRBJ2-3 TRBV9
TGTGCCATCAGCCTTGGCGGGGTAGGGTCAGATACGCAGTATTTT CAISLGGVGSDTQYF - - TRBJ2-3 TRBV10-3
TGTGCCAGCTCACTCGACAGAAACTATGGCTACACCTTC CASSLDRNYGYTF - - TRBJ1-2 TRBV18
TGTGCCAGCAGTGACGAGGGGCAGCCCCAGCATTTT CASSDEGQPQHF - - TRBJ1-5 TRBV6-4
TGTGCCAGCAGTTACGGGCAGGATAATTCACCCCTCCACTTT CASSYGQDNSPLHF - - TRBJ1-6 TRBV6-5
TGTGCCAGCATCTTCTACCGGGGGACCTACGAGCAGTACTTC CASIFYRGTYEQYF - - TRBJ2-7 TRBV6-7
TGCGCCAGCAGCTTGGGGGTGGACCTACGGGATGAGCAGTTCTTC CASSLGVDLRDEQFF - - TRBJ2-1 TRBV5-1
TGTGCCATCAGCAAAGGACTAGCAGACTACAATGAGCAGTTCTTC CAISKGLADYNEQFF - TRBD2 TRBJ2-1 TRBV10-3
TGTGCCATCAGGGACGGGGGGAATTCACCCCTCCACTTT CAIRDGGNSPLHF - - TRBJ1-6 TRBV10-3
TGTGCCATCAGTGAGTCGACTAGCGGGGGAGCTACAGATACGCAGTATTTT CAISESTSGGATDTQYF - TRBD2 TRBJ2-3 TRBV10-3
TGTGCCTGGAGTGACCCTGGACTTGGCGGTTCACCCCTCCACTTT CAWSDPGLGGSPLHF once - TRBJ1-6 TRBV30
TGCGCCAGCAGCCAAGATCAGGGGTTTACGCAGTATTTT CASSQDQGFTQYF - - TRBJ2-3 TRBV4-1
TGTGCCAGCATCGGGCGGACCTATAATTCACCCCTCCACTTT CASIGRTYNSPLHF - - TRBJ1-6 TRBV28
TGTGCCAGCAGCCTCCCGTCTCAAGGAAGCGAGCAGTACTTC CASSLPSQGSEQYF - - TRBJ2-7 TRBV7-9
TGCGCCAGGCTAGGCCCTCTGAAGGATGAAGCTTTCTTT CARLGPLKDEAFF - - TRBJ1-1 TRBV5-1
TGTGCCAGCAGCTTAGCGGGGGCTAACTATGGCTACACCTTC CASSLAGANYGYTF - - TRBJ1-2 TRBV7-8
TGCGCCAGCAGCCAAGATCGGAGACTAGCAGATACGCAGTATTTT CASSQDRRLADTQYF - - TRBJ2-3 TRBV4-3
TGCGCCAGCAGCTTGAGAGGCGGGGATCAGCCCCAGCATTTT CASSLRGGDQPQHF - - TRBJ1-5 TRBV5-1
TGTGCCAGCAGTGTCGGGGGAATCAACACCGGGGAGCTGTTTTTT CASSVGGINTGELFF - - TRBJ2-2 TRBV6-1
TGTGCCAGCAGGGGGACAGGGGGCAATACCGGGGAGCTGTTTTTT CASRGTGGNTGELFF - TRBD1 TRBJ2-2 TRBV2
TGTGCCAGCAGTGAACGGGGGAGTCAGCCCCAGCATTTT CASSERGSQPQHF - - TRBJ1-5 TRBV6-1
TGTGCCACCATTCTAGACTCTGGGGCCAACGTCCTGACTTTC CATILDSGANVLTF - - TRBJ2-6 TRBV2
TGTGCCTCATCCCGTAGCGGGATAGTAAACGAGCAGTACTTC CASSRSGIVNEQYF - TRBD2 TRBJ2-7 TRBV30
TGTGCCAGCAGTTCCGGACTAGCGGGGATGGATGAGCAGTTCTTC CASSSGLAGMDEQFF - TRBD2 TRBJ2-1 TRBV6-5
TGTGCCAGCAGTGGACAGGCCATGAGCTCCTATAATTCACCCCTCCACTTT CASSGQAMSSYNSPLHF - - TRBJ1-6 TRBV25-1
TGTGCCAGCAGCGTAGGTACAGAGAACACTGAAGCTTTCTTT CASSVGTENTEAFF - - TRBJ1-1 TRBV9
TGTGCCAGCAGCTTCGCAACTAACAGAGAGACCCAGTACTTC CASSFATNRETQYF - - TRBJ2-5 TRBV5-4
TGTGCCAGCTCACCACCGGCCGGGCTTGAAGCTTTCTTT CASSPPAGLEAFF - - TRBJ1-1 TRBV18
TGCGCCAGCAGCTCTGGGCTACAAGGCTACGAGCAGTACTTC CASSSGLQGYEQYF - - TRBJ2-7 TRBV5-1
TGTGCCAGCAGCGGGGCTCTAGCACAAGAGACCCAGTACTTC CASSGALAQETQYF - - TRBJ2-5 TRBV2
TGTGCCAGCATTGGAACAGGGATCGGCAAAAACATTCAGTACTTC CASIGTGIGKNIQYF - - TRBJ2-4 TRBV6-5
TGTGCCAGCAGTCCTCCCGGAGTAGCCAAAAACATTCAGTACTTC CASSPPGVAKNIQYF - - TRBJ2-4 TRBV28
TGTGCCAGCAGCCAAGACATAACCCGCGGTGGCTACACCTTC CASSQDITRGGYTF once - TRBJ1-2 TRBV7-9
TGCGCCAGCAGCCAGGGACAGCTAAATGGCTACACCTTC CASSQGQLNGYTF - TRBD1 TRBJ1-2 TRBV4-1
TGTGCCAGCAGCTTACCCAGGGCGAACACCGGGGAGCTGTTTTTT CASSLPRANTGELFF - - TRBJ2-2 TRBV7-9